These 32 T cell receptor beta chains originate from one sample sequenced in a study of cytomegalovirus exposure and HLA in healthy donors. The PCR contained 60 Vbeta and 13 Jbeta primers. Sequencing used immunoSEQ multiplex PCR; TCRdb keeps in-frame clones, though not all of them. The top ten hold 6.7% of the sample, which has 120,000 to 150,000 clones, 60% to 80% seen once. Material for sequencing was PBMCs. These receptors were obtained from a middle-aged woman in good health and CMV-seropositive.

CDR3 nucleotide sequence: TGTGCCAGCACCTTCCTTGATAGCGGGGGCCGGGAGACCCAGTACTTC. Translated: CASTFLDSGGRETQYF. The chain has TRBV7-9 and TRBJ2-5; 9 bases are a match to TRBD2. CDR3 length: 16 residues. The germline V gene encodes CDR1 SEHNR and CDR2 FQNEAQ (reference sequence). J lost 5 bases, V lost 7 bases, and 14 bases had no gene match.

The rearrangement links TRBV7-9 to TRBJ1-2; D is possibly TRBD1 (6 bases). This CDR3 is 14 amino acids long. V lost 8 bases, J lost 5 bases, and 18 bases lay in between. The germline CDR1 and CDR2 sequences are SEHNR and FQNEAQ (reference sequence). The CDR3 loop reads CASDPNQGLYGYTF. In DNA, the CDR3 is TGTGCCAGCGATCCCAATCAGGGGCTTTATGGCTACACCTTC.

This chain connects TRBV6-1 to TRBJ2-5, with a possible D match to TRBD2 (6 bases). Trimming removed 0 bases at V and 5 bases at J, with 10 bases between. The CDR3 runs to 14 residues. Germline V gene sequence: CDR1 MNHNS, CDR2 SASEGT. CDR3 residues: CASSEAWGDETQYF. The CDR3 nucleotides are TGTGCCAGCAGTGAAGCGTGGGGGGACGAGACCCAGTACTTC.

This clone was observed once. This sequence joins TRBV10-3 and TRBJ2-7, with D possibly TRBD1 on 6 matching bases. V lost 6 bases and J lost 7, with 16 bases in between. The V gene's germline CDR1 is ENHRY and CDR2 SYGVKD. The length of the CDR3 is 13 residues. The CDR3 reads CAIRTPGHGEQYF. CDR3 bases: TGTGCCATCAGGACACCGGGACACGGAGAGCAGTACTTC.

The V and J genes are TRBV6-4 and TRBJ2-3, with 7 bases aligning to TRBD2. Unmatched junction bases numbered 3, after V lost 0 bases and J lost 3 bases. This CDR3 is built from 15 residues. Germline-derived CDR1 and CDR2 are MRHNA and SNTAGT. CDR3 sequence: CASSDSGLPTDTQYF. The CDR3 DNA reads as TGTGCCAGCAGTGACTCGGGACTACCAACAGATACGCAGTATTTT.

This chain uses TRBV6-5 with TRBJ1-2; D not certain. This CDR3 is 14 amino acids long. Germline CDR1 and CDR2: MNHEY and SVGAGI. Trimming cost V 0 bases and J 0 bases, with 5 bases left between them. DNA of the CDR3: TGTGCCAGCAGTTACTCGCCAGCTAACTATGGCTACACCTTC. This codes for CASSYSPANYGYTF.

The chain recombines TRBV6-1 with TRBJ2-7; tentatively, D is TRBD1 (6 bases). The CDR3 length is 15 residues. From germline, CDR1 is MNHNS and CDR2 SASEGT. V was shortened by 0 bases and J by 3 bases, with 12 bases between the two germline ends. CDR3 region: CASSEAQGRYYEQYF. The CDR3 DNA is TGTGCCAGCAGTGAAGCGCAGGGGCGGTACTACGAGCAGTACTTC.

The J gene is TRBJ2-2, the V gene TRBV5-6, with 7 bases lining up with TRBD1. Trimming took 5 bases from V and 4 from J; bases not matched to a gene: 17. CDR3 length: 18 amino acids. The germline V gene has CDR1 SGHDT and CDR2 YYEEEE. This chain's CDR3 is CASRSSPSNRGSTGELFF. CDR3 DNA: TGTGCCAGCAGATCCTCCCCTTCTAACAGGGGAAGCACCGGGGAGCTGTTTTTT.

The rearrangement joins TRBV7-2 to TRBJ2-5; tentative D call: TRBD2 (6 bases). Germline CDR1 reads SGHTA; CDR2 reads FQGNSA. Trimming removed 7 bases from V and 4 bases from J, with 13 bases in between. The CDR3 spans 13 residues. CDR3 amino acids: CASTTVGGETQYF. The CDR3 DNA reads TGTGCCAGCACCACGGTGGGGGGAGAGACCCAGTACTTC.

The chain joins TRBV6-5 to TRBJ1-4; D unresolved. V lost 0 bases to trimming and J lost 8 bases, with 13 bases between them. CDR1 is MNHEY, CDR2 SVGAGI, per germline. The CDR3 has 15 amino acids. The CDR3 protein is CASSYSSYSLEKLFF. Here the CDR3 DNA reads TGTGCCAGCAGTTACTCGTCGTACTCTTTGGAAAAACTGTTTTTT.

The V gene is TRBV5-4, the J gene TRBJ2-7, with D possibly matching TRBD1 (5 bases). The CDR3 is 14 amino acids. V gave up 5 bases and J gave up 0 bases, with 12 bases separating them. CDR1 and CDR2 from the germline V gene are SGHNT and YYREEE (reference sequence). DNA of the CDR3: TGTGCCAGCAGACAGGATCCAGTCTCCTACGAGCAGTACTTC. Translated: CASRQDPVSYEQYF. The whole variable domain, remainder taken from reference TRBV5-4 and TRBJ2-7, is ETGVTQSPTHLIKTRGQQVTLRCSSQSGHNTVSWYQQALGQGPQFIFQYYREEENGRGNFPPRFSGLQFPNYSSELNVNALELDDSALYLCASRQDPVSYEQYFGPGTRLTVT.

Of note for this clone: Other DNA sequences within the sample encode an identical CDR3. The rearrangement uses TRBV5-1 and TRBJ2-3, with 7 bases matching TRBD1. This CDR3 is built from 15 residues. The V gene end was trimmed by 0 bases and the J gene end by 0 bases; junction bases not matched to a gene: 1. CDR1 and CDR2 from the germline V gene are SGHRS and YFSETQ. The CDR3 DNA follows: TGCGCCAGCAGCTTGGGGGACAGCAGCACAGATACGCAGTATTTT. This encodes CASSLGDSSTDTQYF.

The gene calls are TRBV4-2 and TRBJ2-2; TRBD2 aligns across 9 bases. J gave up 4 bases and V 1 base, and 7 bases lay outside the gene matches. This CDR3 contains 17 residues. Germline lookup yields CDR1 LGHNA and CDR2 YNFKEQ. The CDR3: CASSQGRTSVGTGELFF. Here the CDR3 DNA reads TGTGCCAGCAGCCAAGGCCGGACTAGCGTCGGCACCGGGGAGCTGTTTTTT.

The genes are TRBV19 and TRBJ1-2; 7 bases align to TRBD1. V dropped 6 bases and J dropped 4; count of bases not matched to a gene: 8. The CDR3 loop spans 14 amino acids. The germline gives CDR1 LNHDA, CDR2 SQIVND (reference sequence). The CDR3 DNA follows: TGTGCCAGTAGACCATACTCAGGGGGCTATGGCTACACCTTC. Translation gives CASRPYSGGYGYTF.

The chain uses TRBV7-9 and TRBJ1-2, with 9 bases identical to TRBD1. J was trimmed by 3 bases and V by 7 bases; bases with no gene match: 9. The germline CDR1 and CDR2 sequences are SEHNR and FQNEAQ (reference sequence). This CDR3 spans 15 amino acids. The CDR3, as DNA: TGTGCCAGCACCCGAGGGGACAGGGCCTACTATGGCTACACCTTC. It is translated as CASTRGDRAYYGYTF.

The chain couples TRBV11-2 to TRBJ1-1; 8 bases align to TRBD1. The CDR3 consists of 14 residues. Germline loops: CDR1 SGHAT, CDR2 FQNNGV. V lost 5 bases to trimming and J lost 4 bases; unmatched junction nucleotides: 6. The DNA of the CDR3 is TGTGCCAGCAGCCGCCAGGGGGCTGGCACTGAAGCTTTCTTT. Encoded protein: CASSRQGAGTEAFF.

The chain joins TRBV19 to TRBJ2-5; 9 bases agree with TRBD2. The germline gives CDR1 LNHDA, CDR2 SQIVND (reference sequence). This CDR3 contains 16 residues. With 3 bases clipped from V and 2 bases from J, the junction kept 7 bases outside the gene matches. The CDR3 nucleotides are TGTGCCAGTAGTATTTCTATAGCGGGGGAACAAGAGACCCAGTACTTC. It translates to CASSISIAGEQETQYF.

This clone came up a few times. This chain joins TRBV28 and TRBJ1-1; D remains unclear. V lost 3 bases, J lost 4 bases, and 12 bases lay in between. The germline V gene has CDR1 MDHEN and CDR2 SYDVKM. The CDR3 is 14 residues long. The CDR3 here is CASSFTRGGTEAFF. For the CDR3, the DNA is TGTGCCAGCAGTTTTACGCGGGGTGGCACTGAAGCTTTCTTT.

The chain uses TRBV6-1 and TRBJ1-3; 7 nucleotides align to TRBD1. Per germline, CDR1 MNHNS and CDR2 SASEGT. This CDR3 is 17 amino acids long. Trimming removed 3 bases from V and 0 bases from J; junction bases left unmatched: 8. The CDR3 is CASSDPGQQSSGNTIYF. The CDR3 DNA reads as TGTGCCAGCAGTGACCCGGGACAGCAGAGCTCTGGAAACACCATATATTTT.

V is TRBV27 and J is TRBJ2-7; 11 bases match TRBD1. The V and J ends lost 5 bases and 4 bases, in that order; junction bases with no gene match: 7. The CDR3 covers 15 residues. Germline CDR1 reads MNHEY; CDR2 reads SMNVEV (reference sequence). The CDR3 spells CASSPRGTGGYEQYF. CDR3 bases: TGTGCCAGCAGTCCTAGGGGGACAGGGGGTTACGAGCAGTACTTC.

This clone was found once. The rearrangement links TRBV9 to TRBJ2-1; 10 positions match TRBD2. The CDR3 has 16 amino acids. The germline CDR1 and CDR2 sequences are SGDLS and YYNGEE. V lost 0 bases to trimming and J lost 6 bases; unmatched junction nucleotides: 6. The CDR3 DNA reads TGTGCCAGCAGCGTAGGCGGTAGCGGGGGGATCAATGAGCAGTTCTTC. Its protein product is CASSVGGSGGINEQFF.

The chain carries TRBV6-1 and TRBJ1-3, with D possibly TRBD1 on 5 matching bases. CDR3 length: 13 amino acids. V was shortened by 4 bases and J by 4 bases, with 8 bases between the two germline ends. Germline V gives CDR1 MNHNS, CDR2 SASEGT. The CDR3 DNA follows: TGTGCCAGCAGTGGTAGACAGGGAAACACCATATATTTT. Translating it yields CASSGRQGNTIYF.

The V gene is TRBV4-1, the J gene TRBJ2-5; D not certain. Germline CDR1 MGHRA, CDR2 YSYEKL. V lost 0 bases and J 3 bases, leaving 14 bases between the germline ends. This CDR3 has 16 amino acids. The CDR3 sequence: CASSQEGTALKETQYF. Here the CDR3 DNA reads TGCGCCAGCAGCCAAGAAGGCACAGCCCTTAAAGAGACCCAGTACTTC.

The V and J genes are TRBV5-1 and TRBJ2-7; a weak D match, TRBD2 (6 bases). Trimming shortened V by 0 bases and J by 6 bases, and 10 bases separated the two germline ends. The CDR3 has 13 residues. Germline V gives CDR1 SGHRS, CDR2 YFSETQ. The CDR3 here is CASSLEGGTEQYF. DNA for the CDR3: TGCGCCAGCAGCTTGGAGGGCGGGACCGAGCAGTACTTC.

V is TRBV11-2 and J is TRBJ2-3, with 12 positions matching TRBD2. Losses at the gene ends were 1 base for V and 2 bases for J; bases not matched to a gene: 1. CDR1 is SGHAT, CDR2 FQNNGV, per germline. The CDR3 spans 16 residues. This chain's CDR3 is CASSLGLAGATDTQYF. DNA for the CDR3: TGTGCCAGCAGCTTAGGACTAGCGGGGGCCACAGATACGCAGTATTTT.

This clone came up once. V gene TRBV5-1 combines with J gene TRBJ2-5; 10 bases are a match to TRBD1. V shed 4 bases, J shed 5 bases, and the junction held 5 bases outside the gene matches. In germline, CDR1 is SGHRS, CDR2 YFSETQ. This CDR3 is 14 amino acids long. The chain's CDR3 is CASSADRGYETQYF. DNA for the CDR3: TGCGCCAGCAGCGCGGACAGGGGGTATGAGACCCAGTACTTC.

This clone was observed a few times. This sequence joins TRBV5-1 and TRBJ2-1; TRBD2 is a possible D gene (5 bases). The V end was cut by 0 bases, the J end by 0 bases, with 7 bases between. Per the germline V gene, CDR1 is SGHRS and CDR2 is YFSETQ. The CDR3 consists of 15 residues. CDR3: CASSLAGSSYNEQFF. For the CDR3, the DNA is TGCGCCAGCAGCTTGGCTGGGAGCTCCTACAATGAGCAGTTCTTC.

This clone was detected a few times. V gene TRBV11-2 combines with J gene TRBJ2-7, with 8 bases lining up with TRBD2. CDR1 and CDR2 (germline): SGHAT, FQNNGV. The CDR3 is made up of 14 amino acids. V was pared by 4 bases and J by 5 bases, with 7 bases of the junction left unmatched. CDR3 coding DNA: TGTGCCAGCAGCTATTCAAGCGGGGGAAACGAGCAGTACTTC. Encoded protein: CASSYSSGGNEQYF.

This clone was counted a single time. The rearrangement uses TRBV19 and TRBJ1-1; TRBD1 might be the D (5 bases). The V gene's germline CDR1 is LNHDA and CDR2 SQIVND (reference sequence). V shed 0 bases and J shed 4 bases, with 9 bases lying between them. The CDR3 has 14 amino acids. The CDR3 coding sequence is TGTGCCAGTAGTATAGATATGGGGGGCACTGAAGCTTTCTTT. It translates to CASSIDMGGTEAFF.

The chain joins TRBV18 to TRBJ2-2, with 10 nucleotides matching TRBD1. CDR1 and CDR2 from the germline V gene are KGHSH and LQKENI. Unmatched junction bases numbered 7, after V lost 5 bases and J lost 4 bases. The CDR3 contains 16 residues. The DNA for the CDR3 is TGTGCCAGCTCAAAAGGGACAGGGGTTACCACCGGGGAGCTGTTTTTT. Translating it yields CASSKGTGVTTGELFF.

The chain employs TRBV2 and TRBJ2-3; no clear D gene. CDR3 length: 15 amino acids. Trimming shortened V by 5 bases and J by 0 bases, and 12 bases separated the two germline ends. Germline assignment: CDR1 SNHLY and CDR2 FYNNEI. CDR3 amino acids: CASSPGPTSTDTQYF. CDR3 coding DNA: TGTGCCAGCAGTCCCGGTCCGACTAGCACAGATACGCAGTATTTT.

The V call is TRBV5-1, the J call TRBJ1-3, with D perhaps matching TRBD1 (6 bases). CDR3 length equals 15 residues. Germline V gives CDR1 SGHRS, CDR2 YFSETQ. Trimming took 4 bases from V and 2 from J, leaving 13 bases between them. CDR3 DNA sequence: TGCGCCAGCAGCGGAACAGGGACGCCTGGAAACACCATATATTTT. Its translation is CASSGTGTPGNTIYF.